The 15 T cell receptor beta chains below all came from one sample that was sequenced in a study of shared clonotypes between healthy human individuals. Clones were sequenced by immunoSEQ multiplex PCR, and TCRdb holds only the in-frame ones, with some missing. Of over 2,000,000 clones listed, about 93% are singletons. Naive CD8 cells comprised CD45RO-negative, CCR7-positively selected cells, excluding terminally differentiated effector memory CD45RA+ cells. Input material: naive CD8+ T cells from PBMCs. Every receptor here comes from a man aged 18 to 29 in good health. Some clones in this sample may be carry-over from other donors' samples.

The chain links TRBV5-6 to TRBJ1-2; 8 bases are shared with TRBD1. CDR3 length: 12 amino acids. CDR1 SGHDT and CDR2 YYEEEE come from the germline V gene. The ends lost 9 bases at V and 4 bases at J; junction bases unmatched: 5. The CDR3 DNA reads as TGTGCCACCTCAGGGGGCGCCTATGGCTACACCTTC. Its protein is CATSGGAYGYTF.

The V call is TRBV10-3, the J call TRBJ1-1, with TRBD1 as a possible D gene (6 bases). CDR1 is ENHRY, CDR2 SYGVKD, per germline. The CDR3 totals 14 residues. Trimming took off 5 bases at V and 1 base at J, with 11 bases between the two ends. For the CDR3, the DNA is TGTGCCATCAGTAGTTGGGGACAGAACACTGAAGCTTTCTTT. Translating it yields CAISSWGQNTEAFF.

V is TRBV27 and J is TRBJ2-1, with D possibly being TRBD2 (6 bases). CDR3 size: 16 residues. Germline V gives CDR1 MNHEY, CDR2 SMNVEV (reference sequence). V was pared by 2 bases and J by 3 bases, with 14 bases between. As DNA, the CDR3 is TGTGCCAGCAGTTTAGGTGAGTGGGGGGACTACAATGAGCAGTTCTTC. It specifies CASSLGEWGDYNEQFF.

A single count supports this clone. The CDR3 DNA sequence: TGTGCCAGCAGCCAGGGTGGGAACCAAGAGACCCAGTACTTC. Amino acids: CASSQGGNQETQYF. The chain is built from TRBV14 and TRBJ2-5; D is ambiguous. Germline CDR1 and CDR2: SGHDN and FVKESK. Deletions cut 3 bases from V and 0 bases from J, with 8 bases between. The CDR3 length is 14 residues. Drawing the rest from reference TRBV14 and TRBJ2-5, the complete variable domain is EAGVTQFPSHSVIEKGQTVTLRCDPISGHDNLYWYRRVMGKEIKFLLHFVKESKQDESGMPNNRFLAERTGGTYSTLKVQPAELEDSGVYFCASSQGGNQETQYFGPGTRLLVL.

V and J are TRBV28 and TRBJ1-1, with a weak D call TRBD1 (6 bases). Deletions cut 7 bases from V and 3 bases from J, with 18 bases between. CDR3 length equals 15 residues. CDR1 is MDHEN and CDR2 is SYDVKM in the germline V gene. The CDR3 spells CASKHTGRVDTEAFF. The CDR3 DNA sequence: TGTGCCAGCAAACATACAGGGCGGGTGGACACTGAAGCTTTCTTT.

This clone was picked up one time. The genes are TRBV15 and TRBJ2-7; possible D gene TRBD2, 7 bases. CDR1 is LNHNV, CDR2 YYDKDF, per germline (reference sequence). The CDR3 has 16 residues. With 0 bases removed from V and 0 bases from J, the gap between germline ends came to 12 bases. The CDR3 sequence: CATSRDRGASSYEQYF. CDR3 coding DNA: TGTGCCACCAGCAGAGATCGGGGGGCTAGCTCCTACGAGCAGTACTTC.

V usage is TRBV30 and J usage is TRBJ1-1, with D hard to call. Trimming cost V 3 bases and J 0 bases, with 14 bases left between them. Germline V gene lookup returns CDR1 GTSNPN and CDR2 SVGIG (reference sequence). The CDR3 length is 15 residues. The chain's CDR3 is CAWRPRAEMNTEAFF. The CDR3 nucleotides are TGTGCCTGGAGGCCGCGGGCAGAAATGAACACTGAAGCTTTCTTT.

This chain connects TRBV30 to TRBJ2-7; 9 bases align to TRBD1. After removal of 1 base from V and 1 base from J, the junction contained 11 bases not matched to a gene. The CDR3 consists of 17 residues. Germline-derived CDR1 and CDR2 are GTSNPN and SVGIG (reference sequence). CDR3 sequence: CAWSAGTGMIRSYEQYF. The CDR3, as DNA: TGTGCCTGGAGTGCCGGGACAGGGATGATAAGATCCTACGAGCAGTACTTC.

This clone was seen once. This chain joins TRBV7-8 and TRBJ1-1; D uncertain. The V gene's germline CDR1 is SGHVS and CDR2 FQNEAQ. The CDR3 is 14 residues long. Trimming took off 5 bases at V and 0 bases at J, with 10 bases between the two ends. The CDR3 DNA follows: TGTGCCAGCAGCCCAGGCGCTATGAACACTGAAGCTTTCTTT. It codes for CASSPGAMNTEAFF.

The chain joins TRBV7-6 to TRBJ2-2; D is unclear. The germline gives CDR1 SGHVS, CDR2 FNYEAQ. CDR3 size: 12 residues. V lost 5 bases and J lost 6, with 7 bases in between. The CDR3 region is CASSLKSGELFF. The DNA of the CDR3 is TGTGCCAGCAGCCTTAAGTCCGGGGAGCTGTTTTTT. Together with reference TRBV7-6 and TRBJ2-2, the CDR3 gives the full variable domain: GAGVSQSPRYKVTKRGQDVALRCDPISGHVSLYWYRQALGQGPEFLTYFNYEAQQDKSGLPNDRFSAERPEGSISTLTIQRTEQRDSAMYRCASSLKSGELFFGEGSRLTVL.

This clone was counted a single time. The chain links TRBV28 to TRBJ2-3, with D tentatively TRBD1 (6 bases). Trimming left V 5 bases short and J 5 bases short, with 20 bases between. The CDR3 runs to 16 residues. Per germline, CDR1 MDHEN and CDR2 SYDVKM. Here the CDR3 reads CASSPRRDIHQDTQYF. CDR3 DNA: TGTGCCAGCAGTCCTCGCCGGGACATCCACCAAGATACGCAGTATTTT.

J is TRBJ2-7 and V is TRBV2; a possible D gene is TRBD2 (6 bases). This CDR3 is 17 amino acids long. The germline CDR1 and CDR2 sequences are SNHLY and FYNNEI. With 2 bases removed from V and 0 bases from J, the gap between germline ends came to 17 bases. CDR3 DNA: TGTGCCAGCAGTGAATCCGGAGGGTCGCAGGGCTCCTACGAGCAGTACTTC. This encodes CASSESGGSQGSYEQYF.

The CDR3, as DNA: TGTGCCAGCAGCTTAGGCGTGGAAAGCTCCTACAATGAGCAGTTCTTC. Translation: CASSLGVESSYNEQFF. The chain carries TRBV7-6 and TRBJ2-1; D remains unclear. Looked up from germline, CDR1 is SGHVS and CDR2 is FNYEAQ. V shed 1 base and J shed 0 bases, with 10 bases lying between them. There are 16 residues in the CDR3. The whole variable domain, filled in from reference TRBV7-6 and TRBJ2-1, reads GAGVSQSPRYKVTKRGQDVALRCDPISGHVSLYWYRQALGQGPEFLTYFNYEAQQDKSGLPNDRFSAERPEGSISTLTIQRTEQRDSAMYRCASSLGVESSYNEQFFGPGTRLTVL.

The chain is built from TRBV19 and TRBJ1-1, with 11 bases aligning to TRBD1. Germline CDR1 is LNHDA and CDR2 is SQIVND (reference sequence). The CDR3 runs to 15 residues. Trimming cost V 4 bases and J 2 bases; bases outside gene matches: 3. The CDR3 DNA reads TGTGCCAGTAGTAGGAGGACAGGGGGCAACACTGAAGCTTTCTTT. It encodes CASSRRTGGNTEAFF.

The chain employs TRBV19 and TRBJ1-3; TRBD1 agrees at 7 bases. Germline assignment: CDR1 LNHDA and CDR2 SQIVND (reference sequence). This CDR3 is 14 amino acids long. V shed 8 bases, J shed 0 bases, and the junction held 4 bases outside the gene matches. The CDR3 here is CASSQGNSGNTIYF. The CDR3 nucleotides are TGTGCCAGTTCACAGGGGAACTCTGGAAACACCATATATTTT.